This T cell receptor (beta chain) was obtained from a study of T cells in Graves' hyperthyroidism and ophthalmopathy. Points from the study as a whole: Most expanded thyroid clonotypes above 0.001 also appeared in blood.

Initially, at the first diagnosis of hyperthyroidism and before any ophthalmopathy symptoms, blood was sampled. TCR beta CDR3 regions were amplified from RNA. The TCR CDR3 was amplified in a first-round RT-PCR using the HTBI primer set. From the multiplex PCR reads, TCRdb called clonotypes with MiXCR, one entry per CDR3 protein. The repertoire holds around 700,000 distinct CDR3 sequences, with roughly a sixth as singletons. CDR1 is MNHEY and CDR2 is SMNVEV in the germline V gene (reference sequence). Trimming took 4 bases from V and 0 from J, leaving 9 bases between them. The CDR3 runs 14 residues. About this clonotype: Its antigen is unidentified.

Sequencing used blood. This sequence originates from a woman in her forties or fifties with Graves' hyperthyroidism that later progressed to Graves' ophthalmopathy. The chain carries TRBV27 and TRBJ1-1; D unresolved. In nucleotides, the CDR3 is TGTGCCAGCAGTTCCTCCGGACTGAACACTGAAGCTTTCTTT. Its protein is CASSSSGLNTEAFF.